One TCR beta chain is described in this entry. The entry originates in a study of cytomegalovirus exposure and HLA in healthy donors. The primer mix had 60 Vbeta and 13 Jbeta primers. The protocol was immunoSEQ multiplex PCR, while the TCRdb copy is restricted to in-frame clones and leaves out a portion. The table has 210,000 or so clones, 77% seen once. This CDR3 region has 13 residues. In germline, CDR1 is SNHLY, CDR2 FYNNEI. V lost 6 bases to trimming and J lost 2 bases; unmatched junction nucleotides: 1. The sequencing sample was made of PBMCs. The sequence was collected from a woman aged 60-75 years in good health and CMV-seropositive. The chain employs TRBV2 and TRBJ2-1, with 7 positions matching TRBD1. The CDR3 DNA follows: TGTGCCAGCAGCGGACAGGCCTACAATGAGCAGTTCTTC. Protein product: CASSGQAYNEQFF.